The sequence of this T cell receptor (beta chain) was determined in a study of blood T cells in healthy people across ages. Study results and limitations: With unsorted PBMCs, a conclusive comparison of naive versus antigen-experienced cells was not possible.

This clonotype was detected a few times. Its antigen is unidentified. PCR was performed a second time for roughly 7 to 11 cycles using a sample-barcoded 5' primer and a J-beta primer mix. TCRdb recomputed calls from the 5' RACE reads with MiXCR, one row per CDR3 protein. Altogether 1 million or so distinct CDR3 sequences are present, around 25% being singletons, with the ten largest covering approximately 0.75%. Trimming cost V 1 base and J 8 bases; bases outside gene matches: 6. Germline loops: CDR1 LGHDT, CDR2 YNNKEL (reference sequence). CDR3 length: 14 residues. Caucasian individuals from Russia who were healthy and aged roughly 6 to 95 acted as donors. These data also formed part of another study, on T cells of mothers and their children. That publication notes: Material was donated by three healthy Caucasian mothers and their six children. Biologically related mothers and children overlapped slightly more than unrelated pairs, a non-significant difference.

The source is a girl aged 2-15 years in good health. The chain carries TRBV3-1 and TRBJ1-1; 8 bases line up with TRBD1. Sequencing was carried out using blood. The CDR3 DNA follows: TGTGCCAGCAGCCAAGCAGGACAGGGAAGAGAAGCTTTCTTT. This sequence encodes CASSQAGQGREAFF. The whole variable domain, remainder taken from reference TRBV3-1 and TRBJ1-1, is DTAVSQTPKYLVTQMGNDKSIKCEQNLGHDTMYWYKQDSKKFLKIMFSYNNKELIINETVPNRFSPKSPDKAHLNLHINSLELGDSAVYFCASSQAGQGREAFFGQGTRLTVV.